This T cell receptor beta chain was retrieved from a study of T-cell reconstitution after alpha-beta-depleted transplantation in children. This clonotype was counted ten times or more. Preparing the TCRbeta library involved the use of unique molecular identifiers. From the PCR reads, TCRdb called clonotypes with MiXCR, one entry per CDR3 protein. Of approximately 390,000 distinct CDR3 sequences in the sample, 9.5% to 13% were seen once. This CDR3 is built from 12 residues. With 4 bases removed from V and 1 base from J, the gap between germline ends came to 7 bases. Germline loops: CDR1 DFQATT, CDR2 SNEGSKA (reference sequence).

V usage is TRBV20-1 and J usage is TRBJ1-1; D ambiguous. Sample: PBMCs from the stem cell graft donor, taken from the stem cell graft. This receptor was identified in a human donor who donated a stem cell graft to a child with acute myeloid leukemia. Written as DNA, the CDR3 is TGCAGTGCTAACGACGGGAACACTGAAGCTTTCTTT. Residues: CSANDGNTEAFF.